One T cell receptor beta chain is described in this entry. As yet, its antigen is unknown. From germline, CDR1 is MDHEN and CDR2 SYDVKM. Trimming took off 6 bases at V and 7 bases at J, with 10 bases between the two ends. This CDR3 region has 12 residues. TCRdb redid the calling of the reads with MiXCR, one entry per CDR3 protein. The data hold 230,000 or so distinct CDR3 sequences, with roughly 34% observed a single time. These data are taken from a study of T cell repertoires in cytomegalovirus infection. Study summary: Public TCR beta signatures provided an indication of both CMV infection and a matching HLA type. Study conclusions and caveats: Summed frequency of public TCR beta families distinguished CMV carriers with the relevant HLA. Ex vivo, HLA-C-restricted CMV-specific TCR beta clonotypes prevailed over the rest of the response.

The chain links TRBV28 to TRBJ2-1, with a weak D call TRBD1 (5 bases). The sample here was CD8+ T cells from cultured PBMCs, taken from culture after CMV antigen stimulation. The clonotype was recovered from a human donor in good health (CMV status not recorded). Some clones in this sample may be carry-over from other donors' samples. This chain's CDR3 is CASRLQGNEQFF. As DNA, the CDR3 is TGTGCCAGCAGATTGCAGGGAAATGAGCAGTTCTTC.